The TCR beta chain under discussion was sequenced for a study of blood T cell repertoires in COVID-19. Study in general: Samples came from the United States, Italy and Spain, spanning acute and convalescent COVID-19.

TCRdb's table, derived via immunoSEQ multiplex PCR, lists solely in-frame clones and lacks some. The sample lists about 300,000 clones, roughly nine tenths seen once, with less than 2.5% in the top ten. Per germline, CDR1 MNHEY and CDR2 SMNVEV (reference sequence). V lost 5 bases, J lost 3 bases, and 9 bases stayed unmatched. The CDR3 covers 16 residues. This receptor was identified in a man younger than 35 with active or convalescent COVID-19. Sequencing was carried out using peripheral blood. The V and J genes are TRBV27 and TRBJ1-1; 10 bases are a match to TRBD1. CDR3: CASSVGTGVGYTEAFF. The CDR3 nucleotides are TGTGCCAGCAGTGTCGGGACAGGGGTTGGGTACACTGAAGCTTTCTTT.